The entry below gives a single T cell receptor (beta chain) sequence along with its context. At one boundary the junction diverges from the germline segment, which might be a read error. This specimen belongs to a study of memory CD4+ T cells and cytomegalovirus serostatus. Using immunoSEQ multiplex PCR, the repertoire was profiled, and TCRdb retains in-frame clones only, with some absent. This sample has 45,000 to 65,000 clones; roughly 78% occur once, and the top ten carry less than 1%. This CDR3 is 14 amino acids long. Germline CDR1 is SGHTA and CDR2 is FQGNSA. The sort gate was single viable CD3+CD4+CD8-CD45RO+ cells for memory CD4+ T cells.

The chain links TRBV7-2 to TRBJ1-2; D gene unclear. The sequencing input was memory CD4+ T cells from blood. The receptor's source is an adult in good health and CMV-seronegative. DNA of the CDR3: TGTGCCAGCAGCCCGGGTCCCCCGGACTATCGCTACACCTTC. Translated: CASSPGPPDYRYTF.